This TCR beta chain originates from a study of blood T cell repertoires in COVID-19. Study-level background: The cDNA or gDNA used as material had been derived from T cells, B-cell-depleted T cells, or PBMCs.

How the authors handled the data: Researchers report that nucleated cell counts were estimated from reference gene primer amplification. Method: immunoSEQ multiplex PCR; TCRdb's copy keeps in-frame clones and lacks some. That table furnishes V, J and clone size, whereas the DNA furnished D and trimming. This sample has tens of thousands of clones, with around 76% found just once. V was cut by 5 bases and J by 15 bases, with 17 bases left in between. CDR1 and CDR2 from the germline V gene are SEHNR and FQNEAQ (reference sequence). The length of the CDR3 is 12 residues. The rearrangement uses TRBV7-9 and TRBJ2-1; D call uncertain. The source is a man aged 45 to 65 with active or convalescent COVID-19. Sequenced: peripheral blood. CDR3 nucleotide sequence: TGTGCCAGCAGCCTCGAGGCCCTAGTTTCGTTCTTC. As protein: CASSLEALVSFF.